Listed here are 21 T cell receptor beta chains from one sample, sequenced in a study of glioma-infiltrating T cells listed by TCRdb under 2016. The instrument was an Illumina MiSeq. The iRepertoire nested amplicon-rescue multiplex PCR (arm-PCR) platform was used to amplify TCR alpha and beta CDR3 regions from RNA. The raw public data were reprocessed by TCRdb itself: fastp quality trimming at Q25, MiXCR clonotype calling, in-frame beta chains only. Each record represents a unique CDR3 protein, reported with the most common genes and DNA among its rows. This sample is represented by around 390,000 distinct CDR3 sequences; 41% of them were singletons. Clones ranked in the top ten supply more than 10% of the sample. The material sequenced was glioma tissue, nonneoplastic brain tissue, or PBMCs (not recorded which). The receptors derive from a human donor with low-grade glioma or glioblastoma, undergoing nonglioma brain surgery, or in good health (not recorded which).

The chain employs TRBV29-1 and TRBJ2-2; D is possibly TRBD2 (5 bases). Per the germline V gene, CDR1 is SQVTM and CDR2 is ANQGSEA. The CDR3 extends over 12 amino acids. V lost 2 bases and J lost 6, with 7 bases in between. This CDR3 is CSVERRSGELFF. CDR3 nucleotides: TGCAGCGTTGAAAGGAGGTCCGGGGAGCTGTTTTTT.

In this sample, this clonotype turned up a few times. The chain has TRBV19 and TRBJ2-7; a weak D match, TRBD2 (6 bases). Germline V gene sequence: CDR1 LNHDA, CDR2 SQIVND (reference sequence). V lost 6 bases, J lost 5 bases, and 17 bases lay in between. This CDR3 contains 14 residues. CDR3 sequence (DNA): TGTGCCAGTAGCCAGACGGGGGATCGCCACGAGCAGTACTTC. The encoded protein is CASSQTGDRHEQYF.

The V gene is TRBV7-6, the J gene TRBJ2-7; perhaps TRBD2 as D (6 bases). The V end lost 5 bases, the J end lost 0 bases, and 17 bases lay between the germline ends. Germline CDR1 and CDR2: SGHVS and FNYEAQ. The CDR3 is 16 amino acids. The CDR3 DNA reads TGTGCCAGCAGCCAAACAACTACTAGCTTCTCCTACGAGCAGTACTTC. Translated: CASSQTTTSFSYEQYF.

This clonotype was counted only a few times. The chain recombines TRBV24-1 with TRBJ2-1; D remains ambiguous. The CDR3 contains 18 residues. The germline V gene encodes CDR1 KGHDR and CDR2 SFDVKD. Trimming removed 3 bases from V and 0 bases from J, with 17 bases in between. The CDR3: CATSDIWTDLSSYNEQFF. The CDR3 DNA is TGTGCCACCAGTGATATATGGACGGACCTCTCCTCCTACAATGAGCAGTTCTTC.

This chain links TRBV24-1 with TRBJ2-1, with 9 bases lining up with TRBD1. J lost 4 bases, V lost 4 bases, and 1 base had no gene match. The CDR3 totals 14 residues. In germline, CDR1 is KGHDR, CDR2 SFDVKD. This CDR3 reads CATSEQGAYNEQFF. CDR3 DNA sequence: TGTGCCACCAGTGAACAGGGGGCTTACAATGAGCAGTTCTTC.

To note about this clonotype: One base away lies a much larger clone, so this may be a sequencing read error. V is TRBV20-1 and J is TRBJ2-3; D ambiguous. V lost 7 bases, J lost 7 bases, and 12 bases lay in between. The CDR3 loop spans 11 amino acids. Germline CDR1 is DFQATT and CDR2 is SNEGSKA (reference sequence). The CDR3 DNA reads as TGCAGTGATAGCCGGTCCAATACGCAGTATTTT. Translation: CSDSRSNTQYF.

Many counts were recorded for this clonotype. The chain has TRBV6-5 and TRBJ1-1; D gene ambiguous. This CDR3 has 15 amino acids. The germline V gene encodes CDR1 MNHEY and CDR2 SVGAGI. Trimming removed 0 bases from V and 1 base from J, with 9 bases in between. As DNA, the CDR3 is TGTGCCAGCAGTTACTCGAGGGATTGGAACACTGAAGCTTTCTTT. As protein: CASSYSRDWNTEAFF.

The chain recombines TRBV28 with TRBJ2-5, with a weak D call TRBD1 (6 bases). The CDR3 runs 14 residues. Germline assignment: CDR1 MDHEN and CDR2 SYDVKM. The V gene lost 3 bases and the J gene lost 1 base, with 9 bases spanning the gap. The CDR3 region is CASSFTTGQETQYF. The CDR3 coding sequence is TGTGCCAGCAGTTTTACGACAGGCCAAGAGACCCAGTACTTC.

In its sample, this clonotype was seen many times. This chain links TRBV24-1 with TRBJ2-3; D perhaps matches TRBD2 (5 bases). V was clipped by 3 bases and J by 0 bases, with 9 bases between them. Germline lookup yields CDR1 KGHDR and CDR2 SFDVKD. The CDR3 has 15 amino acids. The CDR3 protein is CATSDPGSSTDTQYF. The DNA for the CDR3 is TGTGCCACCAGTGATCCGGGGAGCAGCACAGATACGCAGTATTTT.

Worth noting for this clonotype: Without the conserved terminal phenylalanine or tryptophan, this CDR3 likely stems from a read error. The chain couples TRBV20-1 to TRBJ2-7; 9 bases agree with TRBD2. This CDR3 is 12 amino acids long. The ends lost 6 bases at V and 4 bases at J; junction bases unmatched: 4. Germline V gene sequence: CDR1 DFQATT, CDR2 SNEGSKA (reference sequence). CDR3 sequence: CSAHSGSYEQYL. The CDR3 DNA sequence: TGCAGTGCCCATAGCGGGAGTTACGAGCAGTACCTC.

Written as DNA, the CDR3 is TGTGCCAGCAGTGGGCACGGCTCTGGAAACACCATATATTTT. Its translation is CASSGHGSGNTIYF. This chain joins TRBV28 and TRBJ1-3; D unclear. CDR1 is MDHEN, CDR2 SYDVKM, per germline. The V and J ends lost 5 bases and 0 bases respectively, with 8 bases between them. The CDR3 is made up of 14 amino acids.

This clonotype came up many times. V and J are TRBV20-1 and TRBJ2-1; 7 positions agree with TRBD1. Germline V gene sequence: CDR1 DFQATT, CDR2 SNEGSKA (reference sequence). J lost 6 bases, V lost 6 bases, and 8 bases had no gene match. This CDR3 has 13 residues. CDR3 loop: CSANRGSRNEQFF. The CDR3 DNA is TGCAGTGCAAACAGGGGCAGTCGCAATGAGCAGTTCTTC.

This clonotype was detected only once. One end of the junction does not line up with germline, which may come from a read error. The chain couples TRBV7-3 to TRBJ2-1; 7 bases are shared with TRBD2. The CDR3 covers 15 residues. Germline V gene data show CDR1 as SGHTA and CDR2 as FQGTGA. The CDR3 reads CANSLSPAGNNEQFF. CDR3 DNA sequence: TGTGCCAACAGCTTAAGTCCAGCGGGGAACAATGAGCAGTTCTTC.

V and J are TRBV28 and TRBJ2-5, with D perhaps matching TRBD1 or TRBD2 (5 bases each). Trimming stripped 3 bases from V and 2 bases from J, with 10 bases between. The length of the CDR3 is 14 residues. CDR1 is MDHEN and CDR2 is SYDVKM in the germline V gene. The CDR3 sequence: CASSFWGPQETQYF. The DNA of the CDR3 is TGTGCCAGCAGTTTCTGGGGACCACAAGAGACCCAGTACTTC.

The table lists this clonotype with a few counts. The V and J genes are TRBV10-3 and TRBJ2-1; TRBD2 aligns across 10 bases. This CDR3 has 18 amino acids. The ends lost 6 bases at V and 0 bases at J; junction bases unmatched: 11. Looked up from germline, CDR1 is ENHRY and CDR2 is SYGVKD. CDR3 sequence reads: CAIRAGTSALSSYNEQFF. DNA of the CDR3: TGTGCCATCAGGGCCGGGACTAGCGCTTTGAGCTCCTACAATGAGCAGTTCTTC.

In its sample, this clonotype was seen a few times. The rearrangement links TRBV25-1 to TRBJ2-7, with D possibly matching TRBD2 (6 bases). Per germline, CDR1 MGHDK and CDR2 SYGVNS. The CDR3 has 16 residues. Between the trimmed V and J ends, which lost 3 bases and 7 bases, there was a span of 22 bases. Here the CDR3 reads CASSELGDSSQVEQYF. In DNA form, the CDR3 reads TGTGCCAGCAGTGAGTTGGGGGACTCCTCACAAGTGGAGCAGTACTTC.

This clonotype was found once. A read error is possible here, since a much larger clone lies one base away. V and J are TRBV20-1 and TRBJ1-5, with D unclear. CDR3 length: 19 amino acids. Trimming stripped 0 bases from V and 3 bases from J, with 24 bases between. From germline, CDR1 is DFQATT and CDR2 SNEGSKA (reference sequence). The CDR3 spells CSARDKAVSFFDINQPQHF. The CDR3 coding sequence is TGCAGTGCTAGAGATAAGGCAGTGAGTTTTTTTGATATCAATCAGCCCCAGCATTTT.

Only a few counts were recorded for this clonotype. The rearrangement uses TRBV20-1 and TRBJ1-2, with TRBD1 as a possible D gene (6 bases). The CDR3 extends over 14 amino acids. Germline V gives CDR1 DFQATT, CDR2 SNEGSKA (reference sequence). Trimming took 1 base from V and 4 from J, leaving 13 bases between them. CDR3 DNA sequence: TGCAGTGCTAGAGTCCCGACAGGCACCTATGGCTACACCTTC. It yields the protein CSARVPTGTYGYTF.

The chain employs TRBV29-1 and TRBJ2-4, with a tentative D call TRBD1 (5 bases). CDR3 length: 15 residues. From germline, CDR1 is SQVTM and CDR2 ANQGSEA. V shed 1 base and J shed 2 bases, with 12 bases lying between them. The CDR3 DNA reads as TGCAGCGTTGAAGTTGGACACTCTCCCAAAAACATTCAGTACTTC. As protein: CSVEVGHSPKNIQYF.

Worth noting for this clonotype: It may be a read error: a sequence one base away is much more abundant. This CDR3 fails to terminate in the conserved phenylalanine or tryptophan, so it likely reflects a read error. The chain links TRBV28 to TRBJ2-7, with 7 bases fitting TRBD1. V was clipped by 4 bases and J by 4 bases; unmatched bases: 16. CDR1 and CDR2 from the germline V gene are MDHEN and SYDVKM. The CDR3 runs 17 residues. CDR3 sequence reads: CASSSLTPTGVGYEQYL. CDR3 nucleotides: TGTGCCAGCAGTTCCCTTACACCAACAGGGGTTGGTTACGAGCAGTACTTA.

The chain joins TRBV20-1 to TRBJ2-7; D is perhaps TRBD1 or TRBD2 (5 bases each). V was cut by 5 bases and J by 7 bases, with 21 bases left in between. CDR3 length: 14 residues. Germline V CDR1 and CDR2: DFQATT, SNEGSKA (reference sequence). In nucleotides, the CDR3 is TGCAGTGCTGGTCCGGGGCTGGGTAAAACTGAGCAGTACTTC. Protein: CSAGPGLGKTEQYF.